This TCR beta chain was identified during a study of T cells after somatic rescue of genetic block. In this sample, this clone turned up once. The protocol was immunoSEQ multiplex PCR, while the TCRdb copy is restricted to in-frame clones and leaves out a portion. Of 110,000 or so clones listed, 85% to 95% were seen once; the top ten hold less than 1.5%. The source of this sequence is a woman aged 18 to 35. The sample comprised peripheral blood mononuclear cells (PBMCs).

CDR3 residues: CASSQALAEQETQYF. DNA for the CDR3: TGTGCCAGCAGCCAAGCACTAGCGGAGCAAGAGACCCAGTACTTC. The chain has TRBV4-2 and TRBJ2-5; 8 bases are a match to TRBD2. V was pared by 1 base and J by 2 bases, with 3 bases of the junction left unmatched. In germline, CDR1 is LGHNA, CDR2 YNFKEQ. This CDR3 has 15 residues.